These 26 T cell receptor beta chains were all obtained from the same sample, sequenced in a study of blood T cell repertoires in COVID-19. The data were produced by immunoSEQ multiplex PCR, yet TCRdb's version contains in-frame clones alone and is incomplete. This table has 160,000 or so clones, roughly 89% appearing once. The sequenced sample was peripheral blood. The receptors come from a woman aged 55-69 years who had recovered from COVID-19.

This chain links TRBV7-6 with TRBJ2-7; 10 positions match TRBD1. The ends lost 0 bases at V and 5 bases at J; junction bases unmatched: 10. CDR1 and CDR2 from the germline V gene are SGHVS and FNYEAQ. This CDR3 is built from 17 residues. The CDR3 is CASSLAPSGTGAHEQYF. CDR3 nucleotide sequence: TGTGCCAGCAGCTTAGCCCCCTCCGGGACAGGGGCCCACGAGCAGTACTTC.

The chain is built from TRBV7-2 and TRBJ1-5; D may be TRBD1 (6 bases). Germline CDR1 and CDR2: SGHTA and FQGNSA. V was shortened by 5 bases and J by 4 bases, with 15 bases between the two germline ends. The CDR3 covers 15 residues. CDR3 sequence reads: CASSATGIGNQPQHF. CDR3 in DNA: TGTGCCAGCAGCGCCACAGGGATTGGAAATCAGCCCCAGCATTTT.

This chain joins TRBV5-5 and TRBJ1-2; D uncertain. CDR1 and CDR2 from the germline V gene are SGHKS and YYEKEE (reference sequence). CDR3 length: 14 amino acids. V dropped 4 bases and J dropped 3 bases, with 13 bases sitting between them. The CDR3, as DNA: TGTGCCAGCAGCCGAATACCCACGGACTATGGCTACACCTTC. Translated: CASSRIPTDYGYTF.

This sequence joins TRBV5-1 and TRBJ2-5; the D gene is possibly TRBD1 (5 bases). Germline V lookup: CDR1 SGHRS, CDR2 YFSETQ. V was shortened by 0 bases and J by 3 bases, with 12 bases between the two germline ends. The CDR3 is 15 amino acids. CDR3 amino acids: CASSLGSGMEETQYF. CDR3 nucleotides: TGCGCCAGCAGCTTGGGATCAGGGATGGAAGAGACCCAGTACTTC.

The chain employs TRBV29-1 and TRBJ1-5; tentatively, D is TRBD1 (6 bases). Trimming stripped 4 bases from V and 5 bases from J, with 21 bases between. This CDR3 spans 16 amino acids. Germline loops: CDR1 SQVTM, CDR2 ANQGSEA. The DNA for the CDR3 is TGCAGCGTTGGGGGAGGGGGGCCCCTAGGCGATCAGCCCCAGCATTTT. As protein: CSVGGGGPLGDQPQHF. The variable domain in full, completed from reference TRBV29-1 and TRBJ1-5, reads SAVISQKPSRDICQRGTSLTIQCQVDSQVTMMFWYRQQPGQSLTLIATANQGSEATYESGFVIDKFPISRPNLTFSTLTVSNMSPEDSSIYLCSVGGGGPLGDQPQHFGDGTRLSIL.

The chain uses TRBV2 and TRBJ2-6; D may be TRBD1 (5 bases). V was pared by 1 base and J by 0 bases, with 10 bases between. This CDR3 has 17 residues. Germline V gene lookup returns CDR1 SNHLY and CDR2 FYNNEI. The CDR3 sequence is CASSEDRIGSGANVLTF. The CDR3, as DNA: TGTGCCAGCAGTGAAGACAGGATTGGCTCTGGGGCCAACGTCCTGACTTTC.

This CDR3 reads CASRESGQWSDEQYF. CDR3 in DNA: TGTGCCAGCAGGGAATCGGGACAATGGAGTGACGAGCAGTACTTC. The chain is built from TRBV7-9 and TRBJ2-7; D might be TRBD1 (6 bases). CDR1 is SEHNR, CDR2 FQNEAQ, per germline (reference sequence). Trimming cost V 6 bases and J 5 bases, with 20 bases left between them. The CDR3 extends over 15 amino acids.

V usage is TRBV14 and J usage is TRBJ2-1; the D gene is possibly TRBD2 (6 bases). Trimming removed 2 bases from V and 10 bases from J, with 12 bases in between. The CDR3 spans 13 residues. CDR1 and CDR2 from the germline V gene are SGHDN and FVKESK. CDR3 sequence reads: CASSQTQGGEQFF. CDR3 coding DNA: TGTGCCAGCAGCCAAACCCAGGGAGGAGAGCAGTTCTTC.

In this sample, this clone turned up once. The chain employs TRBV12-3 or TRBV12-4 and TRBJ2-3; tentatively, D is TRBD2 (6 bases). Between the trimmed V and J ends, which lost 7 bases and 5 bases, there was a span of 13 bases. The CDR3 spans 13 residues. The CDR3, as DNA: TGTGCCAGCACCAGGGACTCTTTAGATACGCAGTATTTT. It translates to CASTRDSLDTQYF.

This clone was picked up one time. V is TRBV9 and J is TRBJ2-1; 7 positions agree with TRBD1. Germline V gene sequence: CDR1 SGDLS, CDR2 YYNGEE. This CDR3 region has 16 residues. With 2 bases clipped from V and 0 bases from J, the junction kept 5 bases outside the gene matches. Here the CDR3 reads CASSVLPGGSYNEQFF. For the CDR3, the DNA is TGTGCCAGCAGCGTCTTGCCAGGGGGCTCCTACAATGAGCAGTTCTTC.

The CDR3 DNA follows: TGTGCCAGCACCCCACAGGGAATCGGAGAGACCCAGTACTTC. This encodes CASTPQGIGETQYF. The J gene is TRBJ2-5, the V gene TRBV2; tentative D call: TRBD1 (6 bases). V was shortened by 7 bases and J by 4 bases, with 16 bases between the two germline ends. The germline V gene has CDR1 SNHLY and CDR2 FYNNEI. There are 14 residues in the CDR3.

This sequence joins TRBV10-3 and TRBJ2-7; possibly TRBD1 for D (5 bases). With 2 bases removed from V and 6 bases from J, the gap between germline ends came to 17 bases. CDR1 is ENHRY and CDR2 is SYGVKD in the germline V gene. The CDR3 loop spans 15 amino acids. CDR3 residues: CAISEVASGRGEQYF. The CDR3 DNA sequence: TGTGCCATCAGTGAGGTGGCTAGTGGAAGGGGCGAGCAGTACTTC.

The V gene is TRBV29-1, the J gene TRBJ2-3; D perhaps matches TRBD1 (6 bases). Looked up from germline, CDR1 is SQVTM and CDR2 is ANQGSEA. V dropped 3 bases and J dropped 5 bases, with 9 bases sitting between them. This CDR3 has 12 amino acids. CDR3 coding DNA: TGCAGCGTTGACCGACAGGTAGATACGCAGTATTTT. Protein product: CSVDRQVDTQYF.

This clone was observed a single time. This chain joins TRBV4-1 and TRBJ1-1, with no clear D. V shed 2 bases and J shed 1 base, with 11 bases lying between them. This CDR3 region has 15 residues. Germline-derived CDR1 and CDR2 are MGHRA and YSYEKL. The CDR3 spells CASSQNRGTNTEAFF. The CDR3 DNA sequence: TGCGCCAGCAGCCAAAACCGGGGTACGAACACTGAAGCTTTCTTT.

The V gene is TRBV27, the J gene TRBJ2-1, with 14 nucleotides matching TRBD2. The germline CDR1 and CDR2 sequences are MNHEY and SMNVEV (reference sequence). The CDR3 length is 19 residues. The trim removed 7 bases at V and 5 bases at J, leaving 16 bases unmatched. CDR3 protein: CASTTTGSPGLAGDNEQFF. The CDR3 region has the DNA TGTGCCAGCACCACTACAGGGTCTCCGGGACTAGCGGGGGACAATGAGCAGTTCTTC.

This clone was picked up one time. The chain is built from TRBV19 and TRBJ1-5; TRBD1 matches at 7 bases. The CDR3 totals 14 residues. Germline loops: CDR1 LNHDA, CDR2 SQIVND (reference sequence). The J segment lost 6 bases and the V segment lost 4 bases, leaving 6 bases of the junction unmatched. CDR3 protein: CASSKNRGLQPQHF. The DNA for the CDR3 is TGTGCCAGTAGTAAGAACAGGGGCCTTCAGCCCCAGCATTTT.

CDR3 sequence: CASSFREATEAFF. CDR3 DNA sequence: TGTGCCAGCAGTTTCAGGGAGGCCACTGAAGCTTTCTTT. This chain joins TRBV27 and TRBJ1-1; the D gene is possibly TRBD1 (5 bases). This CDR3 comprises 13 residues. Trimming removed 3 bases at V and 4 bases at J, with 9 bases between. Germline V gene sequence: CDR1 MNHEY, CDR2 SMNVEV (reference sequence).

The chain has TRBV6-5 and TRBJ1-1; D is uncertain. Trimming took 10 bases from V and 0 from J, leaving 18 bases between them. CDR3 length: 15 amino acids. Germline loops: CDR1 MNHEY, CDR2 SVGAGI. The CDR3 DNA reads TGTGCCACCATACGTCGACTCCTCATGAACACTGAAGCTTTCTTT. As protein: CATIRRLLMNTEAFF.

The chain employs TRBV27 and TRBJ1-4; possibly TRBD1 for D (6 bases). V was pared by 7 bases and J by 8 bases, with 17 bases between. Germline V CDR1 and CDR2: MNHEY, SMNVEV (reference sequence). This CDR3 region has 14 residues. In DNA, the CDR3 is TGTGCCAGCAAGCGGGGGGGGGCGTTCGAAAAACTGTTTTTT. Translating gives CASKRGGAFEKLFF.

A few counts support this clone. The rearrangement joins TRBV3-1 (or the pseudogene TRBV3-2) to TRBJ1-6; D call uncertain. Trimming pared 4 bases from V and 8 bases from J, leaving 15 bases between. The CDR3 totals 15 residues. Germline V gene data show CDR1 as LGHDT and CDR2 as YNNKEL (reference sequence). CDR3 protein: CASSPTPSWDSPLHF. In DNA, the CDR3 is TGTGCCAGCAGCCCGACTCCATCCTGGGATTCACCCCTCCACTTT.

The V call is TRBV4-1, the J call TRBJ1-1; D remains unclear. The CDR3 sequence is 17 residues long. Per the germline V gene, CDR1 is MGHRA and CDR2 is YSYEKL. Trimming left V 1 base short and J 1 base short, with 16 bases between. CDR3 protein: CASSQGTYRVSNTEAFF. The CDR3 DNA reads TGCGCCAGCAGCCAAGGTACTTACCGTGTGTCGAACACTGAAGCTTTCTTT.

The V call is TRBV7-9, the J call TRBJ2-1; D remains unclear. The V gene's germline CDR1 is SEHNR and CDR2 FQNEAQ (reference sequence). V lost 1 base, J lost 5 bases, and 9 bases lay in between. This CDR3 is 14 amino acids long. The CDR3 DNA reads as TGTGCCAGCAGCTTAGGTTTTATAGACAATGAGCAGTTCTTC. Translation: CASSLGFIDNEQFF.

This chain joins TRBV11-3 and TRBJ2-3, with a possible D match to TRBD2 (5 bases). The CDR3 spans 13 residues. The V gene lost 6 bases and the J gene lost 0 bases, with 7 bases spanning the gap. The germline V gene has CDR1 SGHNT and CDR2 YENEEA. CDR3 protein: CASSEGSTDTQYF. The CDR3 DNA is TGTGCCAGCAGTGAGGGTAGCACAGATACGCAGTATTTT.

This sequence joins TRBV5-5 and TRBJ2-2, with TRBD1 identical over 7 bases. Germline V gives CDR1 SGHKS, CDR2 YYEKEE (reference sequence). The V and J ends lost 4 bases and 4 bases, in that order; junction bases with no gene match: 10. The CDR3 spans 16 residues. CDR3 nucleotides: TGTGCCAGCAGCCCACGACAGGGCCTCACCACCGGGGAGCTGTTTTTT. Translation gives CASSPRQGLTTGELFF.

The chain is built from TRBV14 and TRBJ2-1; no clear D. The V end was cut by 4 bases, the J end by 7 bases, with 17 bases between. The germline V gene encodes CDR1 SGHDN and CDR2 FVKESK. The CDR3 covers 15 residues. CDR3 region: CASSRLTQPMNEQFF. The CDR3 nucleotides are TGTGCCAGCAGCCGACTCACGCAACCTATGAATGAGCAGTTCTTC.

As concerns this clone: This sample includes further DNA sequences coding for the same CDR3. V usage is TRBV5-1 and J usage is TRBJ1-1; weak D call: TRBD1 (5 bases). V gave up 4 bases and J gave up 4 bases, with 5 bases separating them. CDR3 length equals 11 residues. CDR1 SGHRS and CDR2 YFSETQ come from the germline V gene. The CDR3 bases are TGCGCCAGCAGCAGGGGCACTGAAGCTTTCTTT. Translating it yields CASSRGTEAFF.